Each of the 7 T cell receptor beta chains below was sequenced from the same sample in a study of CD8+ T cells in alopecia areata (dated by TCRdb to the late 2010s). Library construction relied on the immunoSEQ multiplex PCR assay. RNA was extracted from all samples and reverse transcribed into cDNA, which served as template for TCR sequencing. Imported from immuneACCESS, the table was reduced by TCRdb to in-frame sequences with V and J called. These copies leave out some clones; in studies compared against another copy, an unresolved V gene accounts for under half, and the cause of the remainder is not known. The sample contains 120,000 or so clones, roughly two fifths of them found a single time. 3.1% of the sample is taken by the ten largest. Sequencing was performed on CD4+ T cells sorted from blood. The receptors here all came from a human donor with alopecia areata.

The rearrangement links TRBV28 to TRBJ1-1; 7 bases agree with TRBD1. The germline V gene encodes CDR1 MDHEN and CDR2 SYDVKM. The length of the CDR3 is 13 residues. Trimming at V came to 5 bases and at J to 3 bases, leaving 3 bases not matched to a gene. The CDR3 protein is CASSLGQDTEAFF. The CDR3 DNA is TGTGCCAGCAGTCTAGGACAGGACACTGAAGCTTTCTTT. Based on the CDR3 plus reference TRBV28 and TRBJ1-1, the full variable domain is DVKVTQSSRYLVKRTGEKVFLECVQDMDHENMFWYRQDPGLGLRLIYFSYDVKMKEKGDIPEGYSVSREKKERFSLILESASTNQTSMYLCASSLGQDTEAFFGQGTRLTVV.

This clone turned up a few times. This chain connects TRBV18 to TRBJ1-1; D call uncertain. CDR1 is KGHSH and CDR2 is LQKENI in the germline V gene. Trimming cost V 3 bases and J 1 base, with 6 bases left between them. This CDR3 has 13 amino acids. The CDR3 here is CASSPSQNTEAFF. CDR3 bases: TGTGCCAGCTCACCCTCCCAGAACACTGAAGCTTTCTTT.

The V call is TRBV30, the J call TRBJ1-4; TRBD1 matches 9 bases. The length of the CDR3 is 20 residues. Germline CDR1 is GTSNPN and CDR2 is SVGIG (reference sequence). The ends lost 3 bases at V and 10 bases at J; junction bases unmatched: 27. CDR3 amino acids: CAWSAVPGTGPFQQAGKLFF. CDR3 bases: TGTGCCTGGAGCGCAGTGCCCGGGACAGGGCCTTTTCAGCAAGCGGGAAAACTGTTTTTT.

This chain uses TRBV5-4 with TRBJ2-4; no definite D call. V dropped 3 bases and J dropped 8 bases, with 18 bases sitting between them. The length of the CDR3 is 15 residues. CDR1 is SGHNT, CDR2 YYREEE, per germline (reference sequence). CDR3 in DNA: TGTGCCAGCAGCTCGACCCTGTACGGTACGGACATTCAGTACTTC. Translated: CASSSTLYGTDIQYF.

This clone is labeled medium-sized. This rearrangement joins TRBV18 to TRBJ2-4; 7 nucleotides line up with TRBD2. Looked up from germline, CDR1 is KGHSH and CDR2 is LQKENI. The CDR3 spans 11 residues. The ends lost 8 bases at V and 8 bases at J; junction bases unmatched: 3. The chain's CDR3 is CASRRGDIQYF. The DNA of the CDR3 is TGTGCCAGCCGACGGGGGGACATTCAGTACTTC.

This chain connects TRBV4-2 to TRBJ2-7; 7 bases map to TRBD1. Germline loops: CDR1 LGHNA, CDR2 YNFKEQ. V was pared by 6 bases and J by 7 bases, with 3 bases of the junction left unmatched. The CDR3 covers 11 residues. This CDR3 is CASREQGEQYF. The CDR3 DNA sequence: TGTGCCAGCAGAGAACAGGGGGAGCAGTACTTC.

This chain uses TRBV29-1 with TRBJ2-1; 10 positions agree with TRBD2. With 4 bases clipped from V and 3 bases from J, the junction kept 3 bases outside the gene matches. Per germline, CDR1 SQVTM and CDR2 ANQGSEA. This CDR3 has 14 amino acids. The CDR3: CSVAASGGYNEQFF. CDR3 bases: TGCAGCGTTGCGGCTAGCGGGGGCTACAATGAGCAGTTCTTC.